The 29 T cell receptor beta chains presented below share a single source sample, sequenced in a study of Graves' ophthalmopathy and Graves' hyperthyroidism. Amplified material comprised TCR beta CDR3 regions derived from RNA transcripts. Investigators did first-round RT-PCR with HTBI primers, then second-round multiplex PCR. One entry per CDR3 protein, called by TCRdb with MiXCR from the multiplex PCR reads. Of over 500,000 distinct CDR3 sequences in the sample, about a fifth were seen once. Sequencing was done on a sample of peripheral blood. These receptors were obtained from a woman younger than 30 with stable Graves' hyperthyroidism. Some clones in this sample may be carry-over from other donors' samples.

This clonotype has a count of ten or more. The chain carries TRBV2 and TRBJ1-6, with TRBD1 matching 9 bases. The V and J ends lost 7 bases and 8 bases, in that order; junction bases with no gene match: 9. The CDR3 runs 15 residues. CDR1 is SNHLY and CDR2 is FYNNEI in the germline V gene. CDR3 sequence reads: CASIPDRGRDSPLHF. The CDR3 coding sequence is TGTGCCAGCATTCCGGACAGGGGCCGGGATTCACCCCTCCACTTT. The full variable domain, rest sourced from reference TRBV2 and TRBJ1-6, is EPEVTQTPSHQVTQMGQEVILRCVPISNHLYFYWYRQILGQKVEFLVSFYNNEISEKSEIFDDQFSVERPDGSNFTLKIRSTKLEDSAMYFCASIPDRGRDSPLHFGNGTRLTVT.

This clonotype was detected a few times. The CDR3 here is CASSIRPGTYQPQHF. The CDR3 bases are TGTGCCAGTAGTATACGCCCAGGGACGTATCAGCCCCAGCATTTT. This sequence joins TRBV19 and TRBJ1-5; possibly TRBD1 for D (5 bases). The germline V gene encodes CDR1 LNHDA and CDR2 SQIVND (reference sequence). V was trimmed by 2 bases and J by 5 bases, leaving 13 bases between them. This CDR3 region has 15 residues.

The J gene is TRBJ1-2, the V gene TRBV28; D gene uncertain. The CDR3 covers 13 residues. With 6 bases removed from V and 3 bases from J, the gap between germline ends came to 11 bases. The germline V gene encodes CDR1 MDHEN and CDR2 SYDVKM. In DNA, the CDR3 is TGTGCCAGCAGCCTATACAGTTACTATGGCTACACCTTC. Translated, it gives CASSLYSYYGYTF.

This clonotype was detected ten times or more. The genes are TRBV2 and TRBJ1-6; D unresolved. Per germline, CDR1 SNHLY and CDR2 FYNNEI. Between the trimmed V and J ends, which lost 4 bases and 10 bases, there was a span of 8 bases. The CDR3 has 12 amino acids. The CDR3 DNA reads TGTGCCAGCAGTGTGGGGTACTCACCCCTCCACTTT. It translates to CASSVGYSPLHF.

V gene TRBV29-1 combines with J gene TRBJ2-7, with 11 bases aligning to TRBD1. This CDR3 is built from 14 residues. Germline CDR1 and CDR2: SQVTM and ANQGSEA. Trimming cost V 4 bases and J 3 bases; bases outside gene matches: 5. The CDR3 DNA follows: TGCAGCGTTGTACCCGGGACAGGGGGCTACGAGCAGTACTTC. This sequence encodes CSVVPGTGGYEQYF.

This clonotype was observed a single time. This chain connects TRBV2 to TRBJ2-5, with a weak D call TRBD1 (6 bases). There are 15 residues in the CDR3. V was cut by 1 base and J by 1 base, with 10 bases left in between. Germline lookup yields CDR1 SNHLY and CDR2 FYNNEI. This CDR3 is CASSEEGDGQETQYF. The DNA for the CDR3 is TGTGCCAGCAGTGAAGAGGGGGACGGCCAAGAGACCCAGTACTTC. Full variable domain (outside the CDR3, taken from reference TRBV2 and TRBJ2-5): EPEVTQTPSHQVTQMGQEVILRCVPISNHLYFYWYRQILGQKVEFLVSFYNNEISEKSEIFDDQFSVERPDGSNFTLKIRSTKLEDSAMYFCASSEEGDGQETQYFGPGTRLLVL.

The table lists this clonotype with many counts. The CDR3 is CAWSVGGLNTEAFF. CDR3 nucleotides: TGTGCCTGGAGTGTAGGGGGTCTGAACACTGAAGCTTTCTTT. The chain employs TRBV30 and TRBJ1-1; D possibly corresponds to TRBD1 (6 bases). Germline values: CDR1 GTSNPN, CDR2 SVGIG (reference sequence). V was shortened by 0 bases and J by 0 bases, with 8 bases between the two germline ends. There are 14 residues in the CDR3.

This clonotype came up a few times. The CDR3 region is CASSRDRDPHEQYF. DNA for the CDR3: TGTGCCAGCAGCCGGGACAGGGATCCCCACGAGCAGTACTTC. The chain recombines TRBV13 with TRBJ2-7; 9 nucleotides align to TRBD1. CDR1 and CDR2 (germline): PRHDT, FYEKMQ (reference sequence). CDR3 size: 14 residues. The trim removed 5 bases at V and 5 bases at J, leaving 7 bases unmatched. The variable domain in full, completed from reference TRBV13 and TRBJ2-7, reads AAGVIQSPRHLIKEKRETATLKCYPIPRHDTVYWYQQGPGQDPQFLISFYEKMQSDKGSIPDRFSAQQFSDYHSELNMSSLELGDSALYFCASSRDRDPHEQYFGPGTRLTVT.

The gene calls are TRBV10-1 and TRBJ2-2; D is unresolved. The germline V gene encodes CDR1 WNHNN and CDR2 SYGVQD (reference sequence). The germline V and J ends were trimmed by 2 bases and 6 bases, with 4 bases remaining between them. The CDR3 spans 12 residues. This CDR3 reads CASSEAAGELFF. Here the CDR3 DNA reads TGCGCCAGCAGTGAGGCAGCCGGGGAGCTGTTTTTT.

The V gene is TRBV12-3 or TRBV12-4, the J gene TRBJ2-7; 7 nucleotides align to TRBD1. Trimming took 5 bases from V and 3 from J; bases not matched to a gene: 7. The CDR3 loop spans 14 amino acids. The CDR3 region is CASSPISGGYEQYF. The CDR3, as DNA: TGTGCCAGCAGTCCTATCTCAGGGGGCTACGAGCAGTACTTC.

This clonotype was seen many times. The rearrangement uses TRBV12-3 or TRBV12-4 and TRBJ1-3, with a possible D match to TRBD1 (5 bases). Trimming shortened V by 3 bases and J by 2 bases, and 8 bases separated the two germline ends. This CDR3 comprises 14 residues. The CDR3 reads CASSLVGAGNTIYF. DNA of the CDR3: TGTGCCAGCAGTTTGGTGGGGGCTGGAAACACCATATATTTT.

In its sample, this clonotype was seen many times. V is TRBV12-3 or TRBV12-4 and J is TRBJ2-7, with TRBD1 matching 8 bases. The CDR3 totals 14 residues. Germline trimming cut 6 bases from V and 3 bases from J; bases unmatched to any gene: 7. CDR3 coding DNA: TGTGCCAGCAGCTCACAGGGGGTCGGCTACGAGCAGTACTTC. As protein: CASSSQGVGYEQYF.

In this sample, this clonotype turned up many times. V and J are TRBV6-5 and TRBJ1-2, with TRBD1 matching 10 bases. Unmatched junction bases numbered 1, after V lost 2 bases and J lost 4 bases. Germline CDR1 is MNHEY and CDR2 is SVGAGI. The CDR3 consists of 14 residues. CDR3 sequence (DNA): TGTGCCAGCAGTTACCGGGACAGGGGCTATGGCTACACCTTC. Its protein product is CASSYRDRGYGYTF.

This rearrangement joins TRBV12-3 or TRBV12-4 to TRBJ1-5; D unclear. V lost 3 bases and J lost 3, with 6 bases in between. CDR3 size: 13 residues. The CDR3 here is CASSFSVNQPQHF. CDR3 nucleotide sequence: TGTGCCAGCAGTTTTAGTGTCAATCAGCCCCAGCATTTT.

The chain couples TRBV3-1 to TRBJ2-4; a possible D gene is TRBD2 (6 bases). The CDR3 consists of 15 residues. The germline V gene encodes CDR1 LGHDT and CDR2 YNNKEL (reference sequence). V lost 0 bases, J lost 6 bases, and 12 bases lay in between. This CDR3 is CASSQEWREGNIQYF. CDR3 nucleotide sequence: TGTGCCAGCAGCCAAGAGTGGCGGGAAGGAAACATTCAGTACTTC. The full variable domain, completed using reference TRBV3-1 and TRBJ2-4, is DTAVSQTPKYLVTQMGNDKSIKCEQNLGHDTMYWYKQDSKKFLKIMFSYNNKELIINETVPNRFSPKSPDKAHLNLHINSLELGDSAVYFCASSQEWREGNIQYFGAGTRLSVL.

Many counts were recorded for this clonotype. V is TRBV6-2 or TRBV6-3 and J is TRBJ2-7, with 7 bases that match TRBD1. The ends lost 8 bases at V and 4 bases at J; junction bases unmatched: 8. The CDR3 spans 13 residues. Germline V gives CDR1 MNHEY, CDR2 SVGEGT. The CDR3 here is CASQDRLTYEQYF. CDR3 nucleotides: TGTGCCAGCCAGGACAGGTTAACATACGAGCAGTACTTC.

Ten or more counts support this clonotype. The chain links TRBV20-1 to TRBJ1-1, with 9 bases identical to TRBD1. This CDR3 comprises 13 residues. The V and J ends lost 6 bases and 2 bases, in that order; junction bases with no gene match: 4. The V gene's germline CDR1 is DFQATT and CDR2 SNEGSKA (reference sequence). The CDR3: CSAKQGANTEAFF. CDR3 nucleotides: TGCAGTGCCAAACAGGGGGCTAACACTGAAGCTTTCTTT.

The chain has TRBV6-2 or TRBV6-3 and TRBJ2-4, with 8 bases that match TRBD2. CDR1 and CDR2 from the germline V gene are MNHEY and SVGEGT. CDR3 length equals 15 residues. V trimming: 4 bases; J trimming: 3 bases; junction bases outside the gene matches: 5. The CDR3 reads CASSLAGFGKNIQYF. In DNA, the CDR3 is TGTGCCAGCAGTTTAGCGGGATTCGGCAAAAACATTCAGTACTTC.

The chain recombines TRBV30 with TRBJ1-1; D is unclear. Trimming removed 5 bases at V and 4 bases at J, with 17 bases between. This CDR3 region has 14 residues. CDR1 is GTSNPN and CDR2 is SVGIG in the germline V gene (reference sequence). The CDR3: CAWRTVGEITEAFF. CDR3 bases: TGTGCCTGGCGGACGGTTGGGGAGATCACTGAAGCTTTCTTT.

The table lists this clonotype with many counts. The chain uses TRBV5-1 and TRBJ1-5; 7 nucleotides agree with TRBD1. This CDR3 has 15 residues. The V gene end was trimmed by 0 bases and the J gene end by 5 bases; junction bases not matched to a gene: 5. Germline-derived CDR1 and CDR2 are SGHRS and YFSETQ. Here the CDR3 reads CASSLAGQQHQPQHF. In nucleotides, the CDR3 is TGCGCCAGCAGCTTGGCGGGACAGCAGCATCAGCCCCAGCATTTT.

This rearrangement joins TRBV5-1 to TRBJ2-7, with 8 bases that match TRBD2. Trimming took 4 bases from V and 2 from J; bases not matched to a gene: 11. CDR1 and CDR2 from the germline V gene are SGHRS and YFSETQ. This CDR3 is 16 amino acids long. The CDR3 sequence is CASSLILAEDTYEQYF. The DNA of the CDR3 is TGCGCCAGCAGCCTCATACTAGCGGAAGACACCTACGAGCAGTACTTC.

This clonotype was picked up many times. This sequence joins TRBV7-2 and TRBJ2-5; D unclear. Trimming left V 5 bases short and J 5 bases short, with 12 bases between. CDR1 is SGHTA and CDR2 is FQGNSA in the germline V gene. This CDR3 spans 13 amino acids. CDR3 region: CASSPLVVETQYF. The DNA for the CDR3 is TGTGCCAGCAGCCCGTTAGTGGTTGAGACCCAGTACTTC.

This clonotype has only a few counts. CDR3 nucleotide sequence: TGTGCCAGCAGCCTTCCTCGCGGGGAAAAACTGTTTTTT. This codes for CASSLPRGEKLFF. The J gene is TRBJ1-4, the V gene TRBV3-1; D uncertain. CDR1 and CDR2 (germline): LGHDT, YNNKEL (reference sequence). The ends were cut back, 4 bases at V and 8 bases at J, with 11 bases in the middle. This CDR3 spans 13 amino acids. Together with reference TRBV3-1 and TRBJ1-4, the CDR3 gives the full variable domain: DTAVSQTPKYLVTQMGNDKSIKCEQNLGHDTMYWYKQDSKKFLKIMFSYNNKELIINETVPNRFSPKSPDKAHLNLHINSLELGDSAVYFCASSLPRGEKLFFGSGTQLSVL.

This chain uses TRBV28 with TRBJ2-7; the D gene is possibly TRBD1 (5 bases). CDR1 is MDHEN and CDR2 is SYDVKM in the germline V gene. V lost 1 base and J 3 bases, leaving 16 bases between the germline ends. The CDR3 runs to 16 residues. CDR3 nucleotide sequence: TGTGCCAGCAGTTTATTTTGGACATCAGGGTTCTACGAGCAGTACTTC. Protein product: CASSLFWTSGFYEQYF.

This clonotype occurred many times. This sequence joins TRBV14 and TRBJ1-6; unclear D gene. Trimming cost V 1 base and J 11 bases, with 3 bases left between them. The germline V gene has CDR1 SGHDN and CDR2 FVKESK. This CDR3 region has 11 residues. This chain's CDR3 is CASSQGPPLHF. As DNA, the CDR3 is TGTGCCAGCAGCCAAGGTCCACCCCTCCACTTT.

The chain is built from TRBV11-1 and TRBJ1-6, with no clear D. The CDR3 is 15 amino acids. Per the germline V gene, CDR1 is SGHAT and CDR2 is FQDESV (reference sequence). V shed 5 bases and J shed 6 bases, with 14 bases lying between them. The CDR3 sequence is CASSQEWGANSPLHF. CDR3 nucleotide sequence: TGTGCCAGCAGCCAAGAATGGGGAGCTAATTCACCCCTCCACTTT.

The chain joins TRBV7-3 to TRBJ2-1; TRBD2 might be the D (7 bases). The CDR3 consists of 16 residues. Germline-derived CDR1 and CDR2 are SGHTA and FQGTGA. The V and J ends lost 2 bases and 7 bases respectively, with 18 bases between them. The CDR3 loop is CASSLAGGGLLNEQFF. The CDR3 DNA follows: TGTGCCAGCAGCTTAGCTGGCGGGGGCCTACTGAATGAGCAGTTCTTC.

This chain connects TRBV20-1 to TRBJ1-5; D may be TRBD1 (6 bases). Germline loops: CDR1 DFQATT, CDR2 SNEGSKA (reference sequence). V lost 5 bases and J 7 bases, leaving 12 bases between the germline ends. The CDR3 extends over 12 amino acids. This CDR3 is CSAAGGLQPQHF. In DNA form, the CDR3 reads TGCAGTGCTGCCGGGGGCTTGCAGCCCCAGCATTTT.

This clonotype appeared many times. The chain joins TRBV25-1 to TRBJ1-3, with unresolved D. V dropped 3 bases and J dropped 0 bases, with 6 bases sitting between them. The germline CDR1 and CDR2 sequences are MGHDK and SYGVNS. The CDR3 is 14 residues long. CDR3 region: CASSDSGSGNTIYF. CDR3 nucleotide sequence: TGTGCCAGCAGTGACAGTGGCTCTGGAAACACCATATATTTT.